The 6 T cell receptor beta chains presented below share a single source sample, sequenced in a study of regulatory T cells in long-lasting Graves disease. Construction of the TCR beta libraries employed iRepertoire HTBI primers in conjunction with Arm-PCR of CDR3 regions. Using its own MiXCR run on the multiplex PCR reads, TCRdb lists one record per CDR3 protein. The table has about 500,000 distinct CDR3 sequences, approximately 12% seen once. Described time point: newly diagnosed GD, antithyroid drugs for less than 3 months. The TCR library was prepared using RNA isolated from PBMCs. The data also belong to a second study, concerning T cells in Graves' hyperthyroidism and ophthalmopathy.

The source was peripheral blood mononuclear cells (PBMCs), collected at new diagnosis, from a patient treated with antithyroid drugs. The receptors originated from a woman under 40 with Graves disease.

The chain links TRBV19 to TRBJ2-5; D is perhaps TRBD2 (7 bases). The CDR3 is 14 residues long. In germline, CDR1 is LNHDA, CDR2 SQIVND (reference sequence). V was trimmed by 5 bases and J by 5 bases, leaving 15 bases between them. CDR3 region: CASSGRGGVETQYF. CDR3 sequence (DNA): TGTGCCAGTAGTGGAAGGGGGGGCGTCGAGACCCAGTACTTC.

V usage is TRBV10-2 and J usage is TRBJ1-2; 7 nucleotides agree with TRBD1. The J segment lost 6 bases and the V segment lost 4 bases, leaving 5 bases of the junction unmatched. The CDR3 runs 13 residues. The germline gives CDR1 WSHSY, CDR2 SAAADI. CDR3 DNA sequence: TGCGCCAGCAGTGGGCCCCAGGGGGATGGCTACACCTTC. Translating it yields CASSGPQGDGYTF.

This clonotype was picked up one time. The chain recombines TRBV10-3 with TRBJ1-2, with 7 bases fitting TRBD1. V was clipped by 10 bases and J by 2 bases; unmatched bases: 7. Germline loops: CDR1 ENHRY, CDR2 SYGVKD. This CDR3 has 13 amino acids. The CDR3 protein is CASTGDVNYGYTF. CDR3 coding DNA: TGTGCCAGCACAGGGGATGTAAACTATGGCTACACCTTC.

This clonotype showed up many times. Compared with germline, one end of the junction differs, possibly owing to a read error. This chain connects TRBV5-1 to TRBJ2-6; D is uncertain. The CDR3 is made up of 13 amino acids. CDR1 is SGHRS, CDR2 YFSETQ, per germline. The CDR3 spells CASSPAGANVLTF. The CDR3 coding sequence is TGTGCCAGCAGTCCTGCTGGGGCCAACGTCCTGACTTTC.

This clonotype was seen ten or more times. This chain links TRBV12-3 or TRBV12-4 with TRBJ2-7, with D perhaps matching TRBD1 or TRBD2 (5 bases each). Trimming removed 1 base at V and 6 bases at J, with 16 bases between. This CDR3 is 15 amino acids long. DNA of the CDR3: TGTGCCAGCAGTTTAGTCCGGGGCAAGTCGTCCGAGCAGTACTTC. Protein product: CASSLVRGKSSEQYF.

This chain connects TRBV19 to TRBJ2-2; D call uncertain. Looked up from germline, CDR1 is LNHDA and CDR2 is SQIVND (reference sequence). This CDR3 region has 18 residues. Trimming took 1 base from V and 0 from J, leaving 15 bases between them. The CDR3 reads CASSIGYLRAANTGELFF. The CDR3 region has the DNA TGTGCCAGTAGTATAGGGTATTTAAGGGCAGCGAACACCGGGGAGCTGTTTTTT.